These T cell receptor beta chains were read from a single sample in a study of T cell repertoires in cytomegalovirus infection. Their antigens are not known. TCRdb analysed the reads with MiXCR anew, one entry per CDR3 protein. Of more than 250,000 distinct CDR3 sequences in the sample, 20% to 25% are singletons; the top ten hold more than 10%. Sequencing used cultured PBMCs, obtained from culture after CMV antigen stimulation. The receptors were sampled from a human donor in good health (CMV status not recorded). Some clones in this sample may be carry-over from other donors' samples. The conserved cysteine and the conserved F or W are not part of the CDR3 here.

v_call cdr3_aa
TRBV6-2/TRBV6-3 ASSYERGRTTEAF
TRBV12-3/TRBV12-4 ASSSTGLLTDTQY
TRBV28 ASSFSGGEQF
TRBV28 ASSSGTSPSGANVLT
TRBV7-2 ASSLAGTSVPTGELF
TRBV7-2 ASSLGRHLAKNIQY
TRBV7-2 ASSIQGGEKAF
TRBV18 ASSPLRGSRNTEAF
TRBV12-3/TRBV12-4 ASSANSGGIGYT
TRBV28 ASSDGGGVYEQY
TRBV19 ASTRVGASGNTIY
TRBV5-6 ASSFPGPASNTEAF
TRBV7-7 ASSPGSLETQY
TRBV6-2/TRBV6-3 ASSYRDSRPTGELF
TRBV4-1 ASSQKGGQGTTYEQY
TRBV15 ATSWGQGVTGELF
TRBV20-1 SARDSQAGAWGDTQY
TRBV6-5 ASSKQGAKYEQY
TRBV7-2 ASSLGGGYRTEAF
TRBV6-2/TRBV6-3 ASSYRLGVAGGPMDRDTQY